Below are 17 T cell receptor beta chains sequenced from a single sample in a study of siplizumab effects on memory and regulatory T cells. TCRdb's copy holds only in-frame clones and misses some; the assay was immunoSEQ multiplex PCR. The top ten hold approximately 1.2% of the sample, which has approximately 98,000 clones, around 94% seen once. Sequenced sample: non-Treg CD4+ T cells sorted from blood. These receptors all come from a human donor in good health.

In DNA, the CDR3 is TGTGCTAGTGGTACCGGGACAGCTGGGGCCAACGTCCTGACTTTC. Translation gives CASGTGTAGANVLTF. The J gene is TRBJ2-6, the V gene TRBV12-5; 7 bases align to TRBD1. V trimming: 5 bases; J trimming: 2 bases; junction bases outside the gene matches: 3. Germline V gene sequence: CDR1 LGHNT, CDR2 FRNRAP. The CDR3 sequence is 15 residues long.

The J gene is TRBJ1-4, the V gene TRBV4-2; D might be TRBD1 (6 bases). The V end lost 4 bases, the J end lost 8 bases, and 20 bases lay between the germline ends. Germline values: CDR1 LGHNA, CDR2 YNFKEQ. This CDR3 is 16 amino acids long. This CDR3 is CASSREGRGQTEKLFF. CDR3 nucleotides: TGTGCCAGCAGCCGGGAGGGACGGGGACAAACCGAAAAACTGTTTTTT.

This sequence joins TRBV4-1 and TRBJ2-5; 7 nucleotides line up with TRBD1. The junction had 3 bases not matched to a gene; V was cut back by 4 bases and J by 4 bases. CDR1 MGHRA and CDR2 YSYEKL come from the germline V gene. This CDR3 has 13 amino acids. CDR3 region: CASSRTGGETQYF. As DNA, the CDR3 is TGCGCCAGCAGCCGGACAGGCGGAGAGACCCAGTACTTC.

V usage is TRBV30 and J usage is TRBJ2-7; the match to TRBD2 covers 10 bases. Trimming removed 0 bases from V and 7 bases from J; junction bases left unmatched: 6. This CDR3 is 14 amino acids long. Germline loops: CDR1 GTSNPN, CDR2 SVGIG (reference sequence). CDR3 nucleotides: TGTGCCTGGAGTGTACTAGCGGGAACGTGGGAGCAGTACTTC. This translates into CAWSVLAGTWEQYF.

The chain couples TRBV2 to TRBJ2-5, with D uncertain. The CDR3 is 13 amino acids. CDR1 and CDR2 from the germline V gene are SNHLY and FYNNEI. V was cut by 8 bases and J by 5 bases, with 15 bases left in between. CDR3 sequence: CASGRERRETQYF. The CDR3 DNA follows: TGTGCCAGCGGAAGGGAACGACGGGAGACCCAGTACTTC.

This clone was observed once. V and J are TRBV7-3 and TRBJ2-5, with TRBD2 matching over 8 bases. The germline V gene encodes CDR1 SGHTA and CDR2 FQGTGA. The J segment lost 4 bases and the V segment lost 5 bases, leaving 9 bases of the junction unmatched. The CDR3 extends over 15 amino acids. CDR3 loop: CASSPTGLARETQYF. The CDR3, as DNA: TGTGCCAGCAGCCCAACAGGACTAGCACGAGAGACCCAGTACTTC.

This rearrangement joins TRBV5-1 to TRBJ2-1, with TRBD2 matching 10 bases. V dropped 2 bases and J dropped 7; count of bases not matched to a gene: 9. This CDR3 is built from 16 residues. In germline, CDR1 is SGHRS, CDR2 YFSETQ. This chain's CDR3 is CASSFVLAGVGNEQFF. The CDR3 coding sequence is TGCGCCAGCAGCTTCGTCCTAGCGGGAGTTGGTAATGAGCAGTTCTTC. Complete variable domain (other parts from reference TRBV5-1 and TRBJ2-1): KAGVTQTPRYLIKTRGQQVTLSCSPISGHRSVSWYQQTPGQGLQFLFEYFSETQRNKGNFPGRFSGRQFSNSRSEMNVSTLELGDSALYLCASSFVLAGVGNEQFFGPGTRLTVL.

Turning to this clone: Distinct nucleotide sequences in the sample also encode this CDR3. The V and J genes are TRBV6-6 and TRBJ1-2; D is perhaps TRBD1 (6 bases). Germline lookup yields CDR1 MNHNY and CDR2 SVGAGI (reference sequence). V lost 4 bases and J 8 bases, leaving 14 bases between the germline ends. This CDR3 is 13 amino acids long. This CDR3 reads CASSLSGAEGYTF. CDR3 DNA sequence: TGTGCCAGCAGTTTGTCAGGGGCTGAGGGCTACACCTTC.

The CDR3 loop is CASSSGLVADTQYF. CDR3 in DNA: TGCGCCAGCAGCTCAGGGTTAGTGGCGGATACGCAGTATTTT. The chain recombines TRBV5-1 with TRBJ2-3; tentative D call: TRBD1 (5 bases). This CDR3 region has 14 residues. Trimming stripped 3 bases from V and 6 bases from J, with 14 bases between. CDR1 is SGHRS and CDR2 is YFSETQ in the germline V gene.

The CDR3 bases are TGCGCCAGCAGCCAAGAGGGAGCTACTTATTCACCCCTCCACTTT. Residues: CASSQEGATYSPLHF. This rearrangement joins TRBV4-1 to TRBJ1-6; D is unresolved. The CDR3 is made up of 15 amino acids. CDR1 MGHRA and CDR2 YSYEKL come from the germline V gene. The V end lost 0 bases, the J end lost 8 bases, and 11 bases lay between the germline ends.

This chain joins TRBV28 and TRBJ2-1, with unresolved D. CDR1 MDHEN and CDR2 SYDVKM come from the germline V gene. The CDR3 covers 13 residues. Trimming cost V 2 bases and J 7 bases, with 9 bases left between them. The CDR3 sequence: CASSLSSSNEQFF. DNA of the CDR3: TGTGCCAGCAGTTTAAGCAGTTCTAATGAGCAGTTCTTC.

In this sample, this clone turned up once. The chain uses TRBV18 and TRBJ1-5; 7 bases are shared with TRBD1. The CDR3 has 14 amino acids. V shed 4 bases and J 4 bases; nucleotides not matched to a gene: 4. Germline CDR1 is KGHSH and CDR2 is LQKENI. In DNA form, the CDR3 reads TGTGCCAGCTCACTTGACAGGGTAAATCAGCCCCAGCATTTT. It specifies CASSLDRVNQPQHF.

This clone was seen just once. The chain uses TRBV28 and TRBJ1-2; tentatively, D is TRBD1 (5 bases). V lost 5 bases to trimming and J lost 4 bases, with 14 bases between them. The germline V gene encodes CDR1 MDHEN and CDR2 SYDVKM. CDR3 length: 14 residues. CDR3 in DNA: TGTGCCAGCAGTGTTCCGGGACTGATCTATGGCTACACCTTC. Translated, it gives CASSVPGLIYGYTF.

The CDR3 bases are TGTGCCATCAGATCGGACAGTACTAGCACAGATACGCAGTATTTT. This gives the protein CAIRSDSTSTDTQYF. The chain joins TRBV10-3 to TRBJ2-3; weak D call: TRBD1 (6 bases). CDR3 length equals 15 residues. Germline V gene lookup returns CDR1 ENHRY and CDR2 SYGVKD. V shed 6 bases and J shed 0 bases, with 13 bases lying between them.

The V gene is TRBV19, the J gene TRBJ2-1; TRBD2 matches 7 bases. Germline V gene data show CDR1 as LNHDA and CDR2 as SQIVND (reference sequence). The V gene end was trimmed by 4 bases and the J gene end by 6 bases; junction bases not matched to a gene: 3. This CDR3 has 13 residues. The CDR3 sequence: CASSSGSGNEQFF. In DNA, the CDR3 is TGTGCCAGTAGTAGCGGGAGCGGCAATGAGCAGTTCTTC.

Written as DNA, the CDR3 is TGTGCCAGCAGCCCGGTCGGGGGCATCAACACTGAAGCTTTCTTT. It encodes CASSPVGGINTEAFF. The J gene is TRBJ1-1, the V gene TRBV5-6; D may be TRBD1 (6 bases). Trimming shortened V by 4 bases and J by 2 bases, and 15 bases separated the two germline ends. The CDR3 totals 15 residues. The germline CDR1 and CDR2 sequences are SGHDT and YYEEEE.

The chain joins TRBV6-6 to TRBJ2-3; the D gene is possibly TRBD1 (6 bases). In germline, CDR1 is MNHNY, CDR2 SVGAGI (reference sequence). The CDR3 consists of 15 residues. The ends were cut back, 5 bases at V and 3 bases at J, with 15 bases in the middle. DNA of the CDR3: TGTGCCAGCAGTCCACCCGGACAGACAACAGATACGCAGTATTTT. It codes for CASSPPGQTTDTQYF.